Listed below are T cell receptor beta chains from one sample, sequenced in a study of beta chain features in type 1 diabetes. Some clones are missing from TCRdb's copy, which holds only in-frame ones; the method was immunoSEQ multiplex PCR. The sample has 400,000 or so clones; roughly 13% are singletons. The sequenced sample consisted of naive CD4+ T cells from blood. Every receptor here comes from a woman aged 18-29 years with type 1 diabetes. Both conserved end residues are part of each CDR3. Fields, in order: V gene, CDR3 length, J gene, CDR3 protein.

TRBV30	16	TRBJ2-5	CAWSDYLAGVWETQYF
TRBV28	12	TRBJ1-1	CASKTGKEKAFF
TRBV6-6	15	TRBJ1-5	CATDHPQGADQPQHF
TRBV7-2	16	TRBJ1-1	CASSSYSTGLYTEAFF
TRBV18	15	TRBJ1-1	CASSPPGQLNTEAFF
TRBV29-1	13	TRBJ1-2	CSVEEQGGYGYTF
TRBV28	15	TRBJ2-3	CASSFARQLTDTQYF
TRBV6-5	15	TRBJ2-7	CASSYWPSGTYEQYF
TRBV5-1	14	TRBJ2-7	CASSLGREDYEQYF
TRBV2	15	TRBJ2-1	CASSEGSGSINEQFF
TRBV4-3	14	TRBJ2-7	CASSLNRGSWEQYF
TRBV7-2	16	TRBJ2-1	CASSSTTSGRRWEQFF
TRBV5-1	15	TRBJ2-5	CASSPPTDSQETQYF
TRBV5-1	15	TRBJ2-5	CASSLSAGGPGTQYF
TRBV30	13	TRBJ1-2	CAWSEQGAMGYTF
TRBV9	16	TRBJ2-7	CASSVEAETGLYEQYF
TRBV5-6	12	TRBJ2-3	CASSSKPDTQYF
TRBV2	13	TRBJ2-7	CAGRRDSAYEQYF
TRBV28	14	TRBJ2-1	CASSRDSSYNEQFF
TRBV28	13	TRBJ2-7	CASSWTGAYEQYF
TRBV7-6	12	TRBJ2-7	CASSESGLAPYF
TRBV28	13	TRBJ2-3	CASSYSSPDTQYF
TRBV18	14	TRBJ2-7	CASSPNPGAYEQYF
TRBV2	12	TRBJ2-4	CASSAGSDIQYF
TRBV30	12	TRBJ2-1	CAWKTRYNEQFF
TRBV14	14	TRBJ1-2	CASSGQGANYGYTF
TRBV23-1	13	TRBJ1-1	CARLPREPRWAFF
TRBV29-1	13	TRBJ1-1	CSVVGLENTEAFF
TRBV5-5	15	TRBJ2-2	CASSLARGHTGELFF
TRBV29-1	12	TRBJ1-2	CSVLRQVYGYTF
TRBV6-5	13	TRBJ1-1	CASSYSPGTEAFF
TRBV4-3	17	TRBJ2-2	CASSQDLAGGGTGELFF
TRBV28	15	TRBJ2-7	CASSQLAGVRYEQYF
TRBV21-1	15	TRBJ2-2	CASKLPRSGTGELFF
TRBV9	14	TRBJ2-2	CASSGGLYTGELFF
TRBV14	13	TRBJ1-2	CASSQTGYDGYTF
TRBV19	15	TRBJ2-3	CASSLVSGVTDTQYF
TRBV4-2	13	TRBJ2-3	CASSQGSGDTQYF
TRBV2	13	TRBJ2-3	CASSGTTTDTQYF
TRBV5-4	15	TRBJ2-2	CASRDGTGGTGELFF
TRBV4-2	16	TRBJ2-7	CASSQGVGAYFDEQYF
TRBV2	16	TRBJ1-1	CASSGEGSRVGTEAFF
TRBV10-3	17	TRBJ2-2	CAISGLSGSVDTGELFF
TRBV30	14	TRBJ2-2	CAWRAMERGGELFF
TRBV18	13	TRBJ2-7	CASSPGTDYEQYF
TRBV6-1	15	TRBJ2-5	CASSEGQAGQETQYF
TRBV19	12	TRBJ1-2	CATRQGPYGYTF